The rows below give T cell receptor beta chains drawn from one sample of a study of CD8 T cells in ankylosing spondylitis. TCRdb re-called the 5' RACE reads with MiXCR, one entry per CDR3 protein. The data hold 250,000 to 300,000 distinct CDR3 sequences, with approximately 20% observed a single time. Sequencing was done on a sample of blood, either unsorted or a sorted T cell fraction (not recorded which). The receptors originated from a male donor with ankylosing spondylitis or in good health (not recorded which). Each CDR3 is given with its conserved first and last residue. A D gene is named only where the DNA matches it firmly. Only part of the rows carry a size: once, few, many, or a class if the clone is expanded.

j_gene | abundance | v_gene | d_gene | CDR3aa | CDR3nt
TRBJ2-3 | . | TRBV7-2 | TRBD2 | CGTSGGTSDTQYF | TGTGGAACTAGCGGGGGGACCTCAGATACGCAGTATTTT
TRBJ2-3 | . | TRBV2 | . | CASSGLADTQYF | TGTGCCAGCAGTGGGCTGGCAGATACGCAGTATTTT
TRBJ2-1 | . | TRBV5-1 | . | CASSLERRISYNEQFF | TGCGCCAGCAGCTTGGAGCGGAGAATCTCCTACAATGAGCAGTTCTTC
TRBJ1-3 | . | TRBV10-3 | TRBD1 | CAISDTGGPGNTIYF | TGTGCCATCAGCGATACAGGGGGCCCTGGAAACACCATATATTTT
TRBJ1-5 | . | TRBV6-1 | . | CASSRIVLVGDNQPQHF | TGTGCCAGCAGTCGTATTGTATTGGTTGGGGACAATCAGCCCCAGCATTTT
TRBJ2-3 | few | TRBV12-3/TRBV12-4 | . | CASSTPGLSTDTQYF | TGTGCCAGCAGTACACCGGGACTTAGTACAGATACGCAGTATTTT
TRBJ2-2 | . | TRBV20-1 | TRBD1 | CSARSGQGGTGELFF | TGCAGTGCTAGATCCGGACAGGGAGGAACAGGGGAGCTGTTTTTT
TRBJ1-5 | . | TRBV28 | . | CASSRPRQTNQPQHF | TGTGCCAGCAGTAGGCCCCGGCAGACCAATCAGCCCCAGCATTTT
TRBJ2-5 | few | TRBV5-1 | . | CASSRWLARQETQYF | TGCGCCAGCAGCCGCTGGCTAGCGAGACAAGAGACCCAGTACTTC
TRBJ1-2 | few | TRBV5-6 | . | CASTLGGIYGYTF | TGTGCCAGCACCCTAGGGGGGATCTATGGCTACACCTTC
TRBJ2-1 | few | TRBV5-1 | TRBD2 | CASSPAGTSLSNEQFF | TGCGCCAGCAGCCCGGCCGGGACTAGTCTTTCCAATGAGCAGTTCTTC
TRBJ2-5 | . | TRBV7-3 | . | CASSVASFPGETQYF | TGTGCCAGCAGCGTGGCTAGCTTCCCTGGGGAGACCCAGTACTTC
TRBJ1-2 | few | TRBV11-2 | . | CASSPDTYYGYTF | TGTGCCAGCAGCCCCGACACCTACTATGGCTACACCTTC
TRBJ2-5 | . | TRBV10-3 | . | CAIRYGETQYF | TGTGCCATCAGATATGGGGAGACCCAGTACTTC
TRBJ2-1 | few | TRBV12-3/TRBV12-4 | . | CASTGVATGFSYNEQFF | TGTGCCAGCACCGGGGTCGCTACAGGATTCTCCTACAATGAGCAGTTCTTC
TRBJ2-5 | few | TRBV5-1 | . | CASSLSSAQETQYF | TGCGCCAGCAGCTTGTCGTCAGCCCAAGAGACCCAGTACTTC
TRBJ1-1 | . | TRBV7-2 | TRBD1 | CASSRDRGRDTFF | TGTGCCAGCAGCCGGGACAGGGGGCGTGATACTTTCTTT
TRBJ2-2 | . | TRBV4-1 | TRBD1 | CASSRGQGAPGELFF | TGCGCCAGCAGCCGAGGACAGGGGGCGCCCGGGGAGCTGTTTTTT
TRBJ2-1 | few | TRBV6-1 | . | CASSVTDYNEQFF | TGTGCCAGCAGTGTGACAGATTACAATGAGCAGTTCTTC
TRBJ1-3 | few | TRBV20-1 | . | CSARGDAGNTIYF | TGCAGTGCTAGAGGGGATGCTGGAAACACCATATATTTT
TRBJ1-2 | . | TRBV20-1 | . | CSARDGAGPYGYTF | TGCAGTGCTAGAGATGGGGCAGGCCCCTATGGCTACACCTTC
TRBJ1-4 | . | TRBV5-1 | TRBD1 | CASSTGQGAEKLFF | TGCGCCAGCAGCACGGGACAGGGCGCTGAAAAACTGTTTTTT
TRBJ2-3 | once | TRBV5-1 | . | CASSLGHVTDTQYF | TGCGCCAGCAGCTTGGGACATGTAACGGATACGCAGTATTTT
TRBJ1-6 | few | TRBV6-1 | TRBD1 | CASSEGSGGGNSPLHF | TGTGCCAGCAGTGAAGGATCAGGGGGCGGTAATTCACCCCTCCACTTT
TRBJ2-5 | few | TRBV20-1 | TRBD2 | CSAGRVGTQYF | TGCAGTGCTGGGAGGGTGGGCACCCAGTACTTC
TRBJ2-3 | . | TRBV20-1 | . | CSAAYADTQYF | TGCAGTGCTGCCTACGCAGATACGCAGTATTTT
TRBJ1-3 | once | TRBV6-6 | . | CASLTGRNTIYF | TGTGCCAGCCTAACAGGACGAAACACCATATATTTT
TRBJ2-2 | . | TRBV5-1 | . | CASSLTSLGTGELFF | TGCGCCAGCAGCTTGACTAGCCTGGGCACCGGGGAGCTGTTTTTT
TRBJ2-1 | many | TRBV7-9 | . | CASSPRRSPNEQFF | TGTGCCAGCAGCCCCCGACGGAGTCCCAATGAGCAGTTCTTC
TRBJ2-3 | . | TRBV12-3/TRBV12-4 | . | CVSSLPSTDTQYF | TGTGTCAGCAGTCTCCCAAGCACAGATACGCAGTATTTT
TRBJ1-5 | many | TRBV2 | . | CASSPYEQQPQHF | TGTGCCAGCAGTCCCTACGAACAGCAGCCCCAGCATTTT
TRBJ1-3 | . | TRBV2 | . | CASSEAPRPPDTIYF | TGTGCCAGCAGTGAAGCGCCCCGACCCCCAGACACCATATATTTT
TRBJ2-1 | . | TRBV29-1 | TRBD2 | CSIPTSVNEQFF | TGCAGCATTCCCACTAGCGTCAATGAGCAGTTCTTC
TRBJ2-2 | . | TRBV18 | . | CASSPPDTGIAGELFF | TGTGCCAGCTCACCCCCGGACACCGGGATCGCCGGGGAGCTGTTTTTT
TRBJ2-1 | . | TRBV12-3/TRBV12-4 | TRBD1 | CASSPQGTVPYNEQFF | TGTGCCAGCAGTCCTCAAGGGACAGTTCCCTACAATGAGCAGTTCTTC
TRBJ2-3 | . | TRBV7-6 | . | CASSAPSSDTQYF | TGTGCCAGCAGCGCACCTAGTTCAGATACGCAGTATTTT
TRBJ2-1 | . | TRBV20-1 | TRBD2 | CCARLPGLAGGSSYNEQFF | TGCTGTGCTAGATTACCGGGACTAGCGGGAGGGAGCTCCTACAATGAGCAGTTCTTC
TRBJ1-2 | once | TRBV3-1 | . | CASSQAGQHNGYTF | TGTGCCAGCAGCCAAGCAGGACAGCATAATGGCTACACCTTC
TRBJ1-1 | few | TRBV5-1 | . | CASSPYPRATGPNTEAFF | TGCGCCAGCAGCCCCTACCCTAGGGCCACCGGACCGAACACTGAAGCTTTCTTT
TRBJ2-2 | . | TRBV5-1 | . | CASSRRGNNTGELFF | TGCGCCAGCAGTCGACGGGGCAACAACACCGGGGAGCTGTTTTTT
TRBJ2-1 | few | TRBV30 | TRBD2 | CAWTGLAGGVNEQFF | TGTGCCTGGACGGGACTAGCGGGGGGTGTCAATGAGCAGTTCTTC
TRBJ2-3 | . | TRBV20-1 | TRBD2 | CSAVGGVTDTQYF | TGCAGTGCCGTGGGGGGGGTCACAGATACGCAGTATTTT